Following are 5 T cell receptor beta chains from one sample sequenced in a study of blood T cell repertoires in COVID-19. The table came from immunoSEQ multiplex PCR; TCRdb's copy has only in-frame clones and leaves some out. The table lists some 200,000 clones, 85% to 90% of them singletons. The sequenced material came from peripheral blood. Receptors originate from a woman aged 50 to 60 with acute or convalescent COVID-19.

The V and J genes are TRBV25-1 and TRBJ2-2, with TRBD2 matching over 7 bases. Germline CDR1 and CDR2: MGHDK and SYGVNS. The CDR3 is 15 residues long. The J segment lost 0 bases and the V segment lost 6 bases, leaving 4 bases of the junction unmatched. The CDR3 sequence is CASSPSGTNTGELFF. The CDR3 DNA is TGTGCCAGCAGCCCTAGCGGAACGAACACCGGGGAGCTGTTTTTT.

The chain carries TRBV5-1 and TRBJ2-7, with 7 bases aligning to TRBD2. CDR1 SGHRS and CDR2 YFSETQ come from the germline V gene. The ends lost 2 bases at V and 4 bases at J; junction bases unmatched: 6. There are 14 residues in the CDR3. The CDR3 DNA reads as TGCGCCAGCAGCTTCTCCGGGAGGCTTTACGAGCAGTACTTC. Translated, it gives CASSFSGRLYEQYF.

The rearrangement uses TRBV7-9 and TRBJ2-7; 7 nucleotides agree with TRBD2. The CDR3 runs 15 residues. J was trimmed by 7 bases and V by 3 bases; bases with no gene match: 12. CDR1 is SEHNR, CDR2 FQNEAQ, per germline (reference sequence). The CDR3 DNA is TGTGCCAGCAGCTTCGGGACGTTTAGCGGGCCAGAGCAGTACTTC. Protein: CASSFGTFSGPEQYF.

V is TRBV4-3 and J is TRBJ2-3, with 7 bases matching TRBD1. This CDR3 has 15 residues. Germline V gene data show CDR1 as LGHNA and CDR2 as YSLEER. J lost 1 base, V lost 3 bases, and 4 bases had no gene match. The CDR3: CASSQTGTGTDTQYF. CDR3 bases: TGCGCCAGCAGCCAGACCGGGACAGGCACAGATACGCAGTATTTT.

The chain recombines TRBV10-3 with TRBJ1-1; 10 bases are a match to TRBD1. The V gene's germline CDR1 is ENHRY and CDR2 SYGVKD. The trim removed 5 bases at V and 1 base at J, leaving 4 bases unmatched. CDR3 length: 15 amino acids. This chain's CDR3 is CAISRQGAPNTEAFF. As DNA, the CDR3 is TGTGCCATCAGTAGACAGGGGGCACCGAACACTGAAGCTTTCTTT.